This TCR beta chain was identified during a study of CD8 T cells in Susac syndrome (dated by TCRdb to about 2019). Background on the whole study: The study used repertoire sequencing to test whether antigen drove CD8+ T cell activation and differentiation in Susac syndrome. The study compared CD8+ T cell repertoire clonality among about a dozen healthy donors, about 14 Susac syndrome patients and 15 multiple sclerosis patients.

With respect to this clonotype: Its antigen has not been determined. Base qualities are missing; no much larger clone stands one base away.

RNA was extracted using the RNeasy kit, and roughly 0.45 to 1 ug of the RNA was reverse transcribed with random hexamers. TCR beta CDR3 regions were amplified with the immunoSEQ multiplex PCR assay covering 54 Vbeta and 13 Jbeta segments. PCR amplification bias was corrected using a synthetic template baseline for primer optimization and computational correction. On the study's bioinformatics: Reads were annotated to V, D and J genes per IMGT and analyzed with immunoSEQ Analyzer, keeping only productive sequences. Clonality was calculated as one minus the Shannon entropy normalized by log2 of the number of productive unique sequences. For each patient and control, public and private clones were evaluated within the 100 most prevalent clones. Clones were defined as Susac-specific if absent from the healthy and MS cohorts, from around 1,100 published viral clones and from other ImmuneACCESS disease sequences. TCRdb handled the public reads itself, with Q25 trimming in fastp and clone calling in MiXCR, and kept productive beta chains. CDR3 protein sequences are deduplicated, and each keeps its most common genes and DNA. For this entry, the V and J calls and clone size follow TCRdb and not the study's own pipeline. The sample table holds 330,000 or so distinct CDR3 sequences, of which 70% to 90% were seen once. The ten most abundant clones make up 0.21% of the sample.

The research as a whole found: The number of individuals in the TCR sequencing and HLA analysis was recognized as being relatively small.

Peripheral blood CD8+ and CD4+ T cells from healthy donors, Susac syndrome patients and multiple sclerosis patients were profiled by high-throughput TCR beta sequencing. Treatment-naive patients with stable or active relapsing-remitting disease fulfilling revised McDonald criteria were used as multiple sclerosis controls. Bulk CD8+ and CD4+ T cells were purified by magnetic negative isolation, while CD8+ TEMRA cells were enriched using FACS. Blood was collected in EDTA tubes and processed within 24 hours, with PBMCs isolated through density gradient centrifugation. PBMCs destined for TCR sequencing were cryopreserved in liquid nitrogen and later thawed in a 37 °C water bath. The sorted or isolated CD4+, CD8+ and CD8+ TEMRA cells had a purity of 90% or higher. Trimming takes 3 bases from V and 6 bases from J, and the germline ends sit 12 bases apart. The CDR3, cysteine through phenylalanine, is 13 amino acids long. CDR3 DNA only is kept here, 39 bases in frame from base 1.

The chain employs TRBV12-3 or TRBV12-4 and TRBJ2-7; too little of a D gene remains to name it. The receptor comes from a human donor with multiple sclerosis. The sequenced sample consisted of CD8+ T cells from PBMCs. The CDR3 protein sequence reads: CASSFGSLGEQYF. The nucleotide sequence is TGTGCCAGCAGTTTCGGGTCCCTGGGCGAGCAGTACTTC.